This T cell receptor beta chain was recorded in a study of T cells after yellow fever vaccination. Regarding the study as a whole: A small proportion of clonotypes was detected in both the CD4 and CD8 compartments. Contamination of FACS-sorted repertoires by abundant clonotypes from the bulk population could occur.

TCRdb passed the 5' RACE reads through MiXCR, listing each CDR3 protein once. This table has a few hundred thousand distinct CDR3 sequences, roughly a sixth appearing once. This clonotype has only a few counts. The target antigen is unknown. CDR3 length: 14 residues. The V gene lost 7 bases and the J gene lost 0 bases, with 13 bases spanning the gap. Germline loops: CDR1 MNHEY, CDR2 SVGEGT. The receptor was derived from a man between 18 and 35 years old who received the YFV17D yellow fever vaccine. The sample was PBMCs, taken roughly 5 days after the first yellow fever vaccination. The chain uses TRBV6-2 or TRBV6-3 and TRBJ2-7, with unresolved D. The chain's CDR3 is CASTRGTLSYEQYF. The CDR3, as DNA: TGTGCCAGCACCAGAGGCACTCTCTCCTACGAGCAGTACTTC.